This paragraph reports one T cell receptor beta chain. The antigen is undetermined. This is likely a read error, given that the CDR3 carries no conserved phenylalanine or tryptophan at its end. CDR1 is MGHRA and CDR2 is YSYEKL in the germline V gene. CDR3 size: 15 residues. V lost 0 bases, J lost 2 bases, and 11 bases lay in between. This sample is part of a study of CD8+CD57+ T cells in acquired aplastic anemia. The study's findings and limits: Significance was not reached for CD8+ Simpson's diversity between patients and controls. A set of around 30 CD8+ CDR3 sequences was shared between patients and controls, and these sequences appeared highly expressed in patients.

Only patients with CD8+CD57+ cell expansion on flow cytometry were chosen for sequencing. Investigators profiled TCR beta VDJ and CDR3 from genomic DNA template. TCRdb processed the reads anew with MiXCR; each CDR3 protein has one entry. The repertoire holds around 80,000 distinct CDR3 sequences, less than 85% seen once, with roughly 80% in the top ten. The clonotype originates from a human donor with aplastic anemia. The chain has TRBV4-1 and TRBJ2-7; possible D gene TRBD1, 5 bases. The specimen sequenced was sorted CD4+, CD8+, or CD8+CD57+ T cells (not recorded which) from PBMCs. CDR3 in DNA: TGCGCCAGCAGCCAAGAGAACAGGCGCACCTACGAGCAGTACCTC. It codes for CASSQENRRTYEQYL.